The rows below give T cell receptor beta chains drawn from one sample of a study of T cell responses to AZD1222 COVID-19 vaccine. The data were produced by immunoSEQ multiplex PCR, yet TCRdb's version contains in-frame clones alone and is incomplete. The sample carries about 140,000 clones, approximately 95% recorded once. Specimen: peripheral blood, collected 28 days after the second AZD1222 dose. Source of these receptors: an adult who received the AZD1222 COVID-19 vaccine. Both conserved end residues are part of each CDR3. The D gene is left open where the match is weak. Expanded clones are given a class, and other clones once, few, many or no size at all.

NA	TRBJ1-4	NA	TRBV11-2	CASSLEGSRGEKLFF	TGTGCCAGCAGCTTGGAAGGGAGCCGGGGTGAAAAACTGTTTTTT
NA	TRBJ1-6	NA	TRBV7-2	CASSQSGANSPLHF	TGTGCCAGCAGCCAATCAGGGGCTAATTCACCCCTCCACTTT
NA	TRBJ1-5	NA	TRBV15	CATSRDWTSNQPQHF	TGTGCCACCAGCAGAGATTGGACGAGCAATCAGCCCCAGCATTTT
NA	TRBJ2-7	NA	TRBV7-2	CASTPSGYEQYF	TGTGCCAGCACCCCAAGCGGCTACGAGCAGTACTTC
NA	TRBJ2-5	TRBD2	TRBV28	CASSGMTSANPPETQYF	TGTGCCAGCAGTGGGATGACTAGCGCAAACCCCCCAGAGACCCAGTACTTC
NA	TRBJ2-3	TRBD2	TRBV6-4	CASCDGGGADTQYF	TGTGCCAGCTGTGACGGCGGGGGGGCAGATACGCAGTATTTT
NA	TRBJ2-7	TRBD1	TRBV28	CASSFGTGMYEQYF	TGTGCCAGCAGTTTCGGGACAGGGATGTACGAGCAGTACTTC
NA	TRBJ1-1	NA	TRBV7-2	CASSKQGGTEAFF	TGTGCCAGCAGCAAACAGGGAGGCACTGAAGCTTTCTTT
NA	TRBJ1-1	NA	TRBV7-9	CASSSPARAEAFF	TGTGCCAGCAGCTCCCCGGCGCGGGCTGAAGCTTTCTTT
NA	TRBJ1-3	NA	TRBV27	CASSSLYRATGNTIYF	TGTGCCAGCAGTTCCTTATACAGGGCCACTGGAAACACCATATATTTT
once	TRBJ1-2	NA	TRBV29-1	CSVETGANYGYTF	TGCAGCGTTGAAACAGGAGCTAACTATGGCTACACCTTC
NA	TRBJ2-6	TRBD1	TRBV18	CASSPETGESGANVLTF	TGTGCCAGCTCACCTGAGACAGGGGAGTCTGGGGCCAACGTCCTGACTTTC
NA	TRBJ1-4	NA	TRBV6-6	CASSSPREIGYEKLFF	TGTGCCAGCAGTTCCCCCAGGGAAATTGGTTATGAAAAACTGTTTTTT
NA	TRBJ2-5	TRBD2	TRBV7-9	CASSRAGALMETQYF	TGTGCCAGCAGCCGAGCGGGGGCATTAATGGAGACCCAGTACTTC
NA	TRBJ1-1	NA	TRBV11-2	CASSVALYSEAFF	TGTGCCAGCAGCGTAGCGCTCTACAGTGAAGCTTTCTTT
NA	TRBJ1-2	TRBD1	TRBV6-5	CASSYPPGQGGYGYTF	TGTGCCAGCAGTTACCCCCCGGGACAGGGAGGCTATGGCTACACCTTC
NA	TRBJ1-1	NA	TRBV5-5	CASSLGTNTEAFF	TGTGCCAGCAGCTTGGGTACTAACACTGAAGCTTTCTTT
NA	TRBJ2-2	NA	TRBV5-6	CASSLAIGVWTGELFF	TGTGCCAGCAGCTTGGCCATAGGGGTTTGGACCGGGGAGCTGTTTTTT
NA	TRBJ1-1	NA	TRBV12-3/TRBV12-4	CASNPLSWSEAFF	TGTGCCAGCAACCCTTTAAGTTGGTCTGAAGCTTTCTTT
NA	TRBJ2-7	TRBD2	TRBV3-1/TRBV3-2	CASSQVVGGGYEQYF	TGTGCCAGCAGCCAAGTTGTCGGGGGGGGATACGAGCAGTACTTC
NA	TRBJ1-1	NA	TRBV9	CASSVGGAGPNTEAFF	TGTGCCAGCAGCGTAGGGGGGGCAGGACCGAACACTGAAGCTTTCTTT
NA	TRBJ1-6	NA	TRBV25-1	CASSEYGGQNSPLHF	TGTGCCAGCAGTGAATATGGGGGGCAGAATTCACCCCTCCACTTT
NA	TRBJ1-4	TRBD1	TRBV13	CASSLGPQGAVNEKLFF	TGTGCCAGCAGCTTAGGCCCACAGGGGGCTGTTAATGAAAAACTGTTTTTT
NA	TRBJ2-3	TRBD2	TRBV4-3	CASSQTGGITDTQYF	TGCGCCAGCAGCCAAACGGGGGGGATCACAGATACGCAGTATTTT
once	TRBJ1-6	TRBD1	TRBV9	CASSVGQEKNSPLHF	TGTGCCAGCAGCGTGGGACAGGAAAAAAATTCACCCCTCCACTTT
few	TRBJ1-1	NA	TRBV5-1	CASSLEAEGTAFF	TGCGCCAGCAGCTTGGAGGCAGAAGGTACGGCTTTCTTT
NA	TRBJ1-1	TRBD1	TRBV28	CASSSSPQGDTEAFF	TGTGCCAGCAGTTCATCCCCCCAGGGGGACACTGAAGCTTTCTTT
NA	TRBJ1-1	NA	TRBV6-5	CASKKTEAFF	TGTGCCAGCAAAAAGACTGAAGCTTTCTTT
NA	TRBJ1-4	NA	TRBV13	CASSLRGDWEEKLFF	TGTGCCAGCAGCTTACGCGGGGATTGGGAGGAAAAACTGTTTTTT
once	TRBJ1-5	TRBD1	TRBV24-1	CATSDPRGSWPQHF	TGTGCCACCAGTGATCCCAGGGGGTCTTGGCCCCAGCATTTT
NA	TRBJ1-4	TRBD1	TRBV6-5	CASTTGGLREKLFF	TGTGCCAGCACCACAGGGGGCCTCCGGGAAAAACTGTTTTTT
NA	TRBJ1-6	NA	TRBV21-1	CASSPERGTADSPLHF	TGTGCCAGCAGCCCCGAACGGGGGACAGCCGATTCACCCCTCCACTTT
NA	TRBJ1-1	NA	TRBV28	CASSPPGLNTEAFF	TGTGCCAGCAGTCCCCCCGGATTGAACACTGAAGCTTTCTTT
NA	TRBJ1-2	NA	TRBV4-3	CASSQENAGYYGYTF	TGCGCCAGCAGCCAAGAGAACGCCGGCTACTATGGCTACACCTTC
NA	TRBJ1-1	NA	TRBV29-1	CSAAAQGNTEAFF	TGCAGCGCGGCAGCACAGGGGAACACTGAAGCTTTCTTT
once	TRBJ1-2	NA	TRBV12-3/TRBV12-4	CASSQDSYGYTF	TGTGCCAGCAGCCAAGACAGCTATGGCTACACCTTC
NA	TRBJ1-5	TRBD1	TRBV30	CAWGTGTGNQPQHF	TGTGCCTGGGGGACCGGGACAGGCAATCAGCCCCAGCATTTT
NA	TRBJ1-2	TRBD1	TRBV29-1	CSVLQGAGGYTF	TGCAGCGTCCTTCAGGGGGCGGGTGGCTACACCTTC
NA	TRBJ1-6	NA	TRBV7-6	CASSLVAGTYNSPLHF	TGTGCCAGCAGCTTAGTCGCAGGAACCTATAATTCACCCCTCCACTTT
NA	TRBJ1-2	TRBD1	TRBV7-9	CASSRDREAGGYTF	TGTGCCAGCAGCCGCGACAGGGAAGCAGGCGGCTACACCTTC
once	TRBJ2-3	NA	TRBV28	CATTSRSTQYF	TGTGCCACGACCTCCCGGAGTACGCAGTATTTT
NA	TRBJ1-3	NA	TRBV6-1	CASILGSGNTIYF	TGTGCCAGCATCCTAGGCTCTGGAAACACCATATATTTT
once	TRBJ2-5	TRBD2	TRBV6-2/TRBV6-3	CASSRRLAGGRGQETQYF	TGTGCCAGCAGCCGGAGACTAGCGGGGGGTAGGGGCCAAGAGACCCAGTACTTC
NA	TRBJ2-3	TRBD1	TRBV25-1	CASRQLQGDTDTQYF	TGTGCCAGCAGACAGCTACAGGGGGACACAGATACGCAGTATTTT
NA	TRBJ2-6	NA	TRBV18	CASSPRGGAGANVLTF	TGTGCCAGCTCACCAAGGGGCGGCGCTGGGGCCAACGTCCTGACTTTC
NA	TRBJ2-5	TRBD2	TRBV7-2	CASSRGGGSVTQYF	TGTGCCAGCAGCCGGGGCGGGGGTAGCGTGACCCAGTACTTC
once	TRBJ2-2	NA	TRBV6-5	CASSPRLFTGELFF	TGTGCCAGCAGTCCCCGACTGTTCACCGGGGAGCTGTTTTTT
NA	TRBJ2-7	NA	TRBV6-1	CASSEGIQTGYEQYF	TGTGCCAGCAGTGAAGGCATTCAGACTGGCTACGAGCAGTACTTC
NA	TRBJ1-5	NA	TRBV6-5	CASSEGPSNQPQHF	TGTGCCAGCTCTGAGGGGCCTAGCAATCAGCCCCAGCATTTT